The rows below give T cell receptor beta chains drawn from one sample of a study of cytomegalovirus exposure and HLA in healthy donors. Sequencing used immunoSEQ multiplex PCR; TCRdb keeps in-frame clones, though not all of them. The sample records approximately 150,000 clones, under 85% being singletons. What was sequenced was PBMCs. The receptors derive from a man between 18 and 29 years old in good health and CMV-seronegative. CDR3s include the opening cysteine and the closing phenylalanine or tryptophan. The order of the fields is CDR3 protein, J gene, V gene, clone size. Clone size is shown for a subset of rows, as once, few, many or a class of expanded clone.

CASSQTQGYNEQFF | TRBJ2-1 | TRBV4-1 | -
CASSSGISYEQYF | TRBJ2-7 | TRBV5-1 | -
CASSWRGYEQYF | - | TRBV7-9 | -
CASSLGGHPATNEKLFF | TRBJ1-4 | TRBV11-2 | -
CAISPVWNEQFF | TRBJ2-1 | TRBV10-3 | -
CASSFSGGSGTGELFF | TRBJ2-2 | TRBV7-2 | -
CASSDSGGSGTGELFF | TRBJ2-2 | TRBV6-4 | -
CASSGSFYEQYF | TRBJ2-7 | TRBV6-6 | -
CASIRRDRLNTEAFF | TRBJ1-1 | TRBV19 | -
CASSQASRDTQYF | TRBJ2-3 | TRBV4-3 | once
CASSYSTIGGAYEQYF | TRBJ2-7 | TRBV6-6 | -
CASSLFRDRGIQPQHF | TRBJ1-5 | TRBV28 | -
CASSVRGISNEQFF | TRBJ2-1 | TRBV9 | once
CASSLDRREGGADTQYF | TRBJ2-3 | TRBV11-3 | -
CASSSLMGGETQYF | TRBJ2-5 | TRBV13 | -
CASSTTSGGYNEQFF | TRBJ2-1 | TRBV7-3 | -
CAIRDRFSYEQYF | - | TRBV10-3 | -
CASALKAGDGYTF | TRBJ1-2 | TRBV6-1 | once
CASSAPGGDQPQHF | TRBJ1-5 | TRBV25-1 | once
CASSQDPPGLVLNEQFF | TRBJ2-1 | TRBV4-3 | few
CASIGRGWVTGELFF | TRBJ2-2 | TRBV28 | -
CASSLTDWTRWYF | TRBJ2-5 | TRBV7-8 | -
CASSTKGTGSYGYTF | TRBJ1-2 | TRBV5-1 | -
CASSSRQAYGYTF | TRBJ1-2 | TRBV9 | -
CASSSERSRGTQYF | TRBJ2-5 | TRBV28 | -
CASSESRAGAGELFF | TRBJ2-2 | TRBV25-1 | -
CASSSDGVTGARAFF | TRBJ1-1 | TRBV5-4 | -
CATSRDLGQGYNQPQHF | TRBJ1-5 | TRBV15 | once
CAWMVGGETQYF | TRBJ2-5 | TRBV30 | -
CASSPTRLAGPYEQYF | TRBJ2-7 | TRBV4-3 | -
CASNPTGRAIGYTF | TRBJ1-2 | TRBV27 | -
CASSEAGSGANIQYF | TRBJ2-4 | TRBV6-1 | -
CASSLAGFAFF | TRBJ1-1 | TRBV5-1 | -
CASSQPGQGYEQYF | - | TRBV4-1 | -
CSVADRGQNQPQHF | TRBJ1-5 | TRBV29-1 | -
CASSSTDRRQETQYF | TRBJ2-5 | TRBV13 | -
CASSQDLTGGKLFF | TRBJ1-4 | TRBV14 | few
CASSLGTTPFSYEQYF | TRBJ2-7 | TRBV28 | -
CASSFIDSRGIGYTF | TRBJ1-2 | TRBV5-4 | -
CASSYSNSGGEQYF | TRBJ2-7 | TRBV6-6 | -
CASSVPGGIEGDAYGYTF | TRBJ1-2 | TRBV6-1 | -
CASTDSNTGELFF | TRBJ2-2 | TRBV28 | once
CAISEVIAQGNTGELFF | TRBJ2-2 | TRBV10-3 | once
CASSPDRGNSPLHF | TRBJ1-6 | TRBV25-1 | -
CASSLVSGSSYNEQFF | TRBJ2-1 | TRBV5-1 | -
CASATGDSYEQYF | TRBJ2-7 | TRBV7-2 | -
CASSLRGQSKNIQYF | TRBJ2-4 | TRBV4-3 | -
CASSGPVEKLFF | TRBJ1-4 | TRBV19 | -
CASSLGARGTSYEQYF | TRBJ2-7 | TRBV5-1 | -